This T cell receptor (beta chain) was identified during a study of identical twins. Overall study results and limits: A lower insertion count was a feature of abundant cord blood beta clonotypes, with no such feature in memory repertoires. Zero-insertion findings could be partly confounded by invariant cells (MAIT and iNKT cells).

TCRdb re-called the 5' RACE reads through MiXCR, storing one row per CDR3 protein. The top ten clones hold 0.8% to 1% of a sample with some 500,000 distinct CDR3 sequences, 20% to 25% of them seen once. With 3 bases removed from V and 1 base from J, the gap between germline ends came to 10 bases. CDR3 length: 15 amino acids. CDR1 is MDHEN and CDR2 is SYDVKM in the germline V gene. Comments on this clonotype: Its antigen remains unknown.

This sample also appeared in a second study, on T cells expressing NK-cell markers.

Sequencing was performed on CD4+ T cells sorted from blood. V usage is TRBV28 and J usage is TRBJ2-1; TRBD1 might be the D (6 bases). The TCR sequence derives from a woman in her late teens or twenties in good health. This chain's CDR3 is CASSFAGESYNEQFF. CDR3 coding DNA: TGTGCCAGCAGTTTTGCAGGGGAGTCCTACAATGAGCAGTTCTTC.